This is a list of T cell receptor beta chains from one sample in a study of early T cells in non-severe SARS-CoV-2 infection. TCRdb re-called the 5' RACE reads through MiXCR, storing one row per CDR3 protein. The sample yields 25,000 to 35,000 distinct CDR3 sequences, 4.5% to 7% seen once. The sample was whole blood. These receptors came from an adult who was a healthcare worker with PCR-confirmed SARS-CoV-2 infection or an uninfected control (not recorded which). Each CDR3 is given with its conserved first and last residue. A D gene is named only where the DNA matches it firmly. Clone size is shown for a subset of rows, as once, few, many or a class of expanded clone.

cdr3_length	clone_size	v_call	j_call	d_call	cdr3_aa	cdr3_nt
13	many	TRBV12-3/TRBV12-4	TRBJ2-7	.	CATAGSSAYEQYF	TGTGCCACCGCAGGGTCATCTGCCTACGAGCAGTACTTC
16	many	TRBV27	TRBJ2-1	TRBD2	CASRTLGGGAYNEQFF	TGTGCCAGCAGAACCCTTGGCGGGGGGGCTTACAATGAGCAGTTCTTC
12	.	TRBV7-9	TRBJ2-7	.	CASSAGTYEQYF	TGTGCCAGCAGCGCAGGCACCTACGAGCAGTACTTC
18	many	TRBV10-1	TRBJ2-1	TRBD2	CASSESDDLAGSFNEQFF	TGCGCCAGCAGTGAGTCTGACGATCTAGCGGGCTCTTTCAATGAGCAGTTCTTC
14	.	TRBV7-2	TRBJ2-1	.	CASSLDSGGSEQFF	TGTGCCAGCAGCTTAGATTCAGGAGGCTCCGAGCAGTTCTTC
16	many	TRBV11-2	TRBJ2-7	.	CASSPPGEGRTYEQYF	TGTGCCAGCAGCCCCCCTGGCGAGGGGAGGACCTACGAGCAGTACTTC
13	many	TRBV27	TRBJ2-7	.	CASSPESSYEQYF	TGTGCCAGCAGTCCAGAGAGCTCCTACGAGCAGTACTTC
14	many	TRBV27	TRBJ1-1	.	CASNRQGPNTEAFF	TGTGCCAGCAATCGGCAGGGGCCAAACACTGAAGCTTTCTTT
14	many	TRBV5-1	TRBJ2-1	TRBD1	CASSTGQGDAEQFF	TGCGCCAGCAGCACTGGACAGGGTGATGCTGAGCAGTTCTTC
9	many	TRBV6-4	TRBJ2-4	.	CASTLIQYF	TGTGCCAGCACTCTTATTCAGTACTTC
14	few	TRBV5-1	TRBJ2-1	TRBD2	CASSLGTSVNEQFF	TGCGCCAGCAGCTTGGGGACTAGCGTCAATGAGCAGTTCTTC
16	many	TRBV7-9	TRBJ2-5	TRBD2	CASSFVLAGARETQYF	TGTGCCAGCAGCTTTGTACTAGCGGGAGCCCGGGAGACCCAGTACTTC
19	many	TRBV5-1	TRBJ2-7	TRBD2	CASSNRQGRAGGISYEQYF	TGCGCCAGCAGCAATCGACAGGGTCGAGCGGGAGGGATTTCCTACGAGCAGTACTTC
12	many	TRBV3-1	TRBJ1-1	.	CASSQAHTEAFF	TGTGCCAGCAGCCAAGCTCACACTGAAGCTTTCTTT
14	few	TRBV5-6	TRBJ2-3	.	CASSLNHLKDTQYF	TGTGCCAGCAGCTTAAATCACTTAAAAGATACGCAGTATTTT
14	many	TRBV27	TRBJ2-7	.	CASSLSRMGRSGNF	TGTGCCAGCAGTTTATCACGGATGGGACGCTCCGGGAACTTC
16	many	TRBV7-2	TRBJ2-3	.	CASSFQRGAGTDTQYF	TGTGCCAGCAGCTTCCAAAGGGGAGCGGGCACAGATACGCAGTATTTT
13	few	TRBV28	TRBJ2-7	TRBD1	CASGPGQGREQYF	TGTGCCAGCGGACCGGGACAGGGGCGCGAGCAGTACTTC
16	.	TRBV15	TRBJ2-5	.	CATSRVLTPGQETQYF	TGTGCCACCAGCAGAGTGTTGACACCCGGGCAAGAGACCCAGTACTTC
15	many	TRBV12-3/TRBV12-4	TRBJ2-2	.	CASSIHLFGAGELFF	TGTGCCAGCAGTATCCACCTTTTTGGGGCCGGGGAGCTGTTTTTT
15	.	TRBV7-2	TRBJ2-5	.	CASSPIGGRGETQYF	TGTGCCAGCAGCCCCATCGGGGGGCGCGGGGAGACCCAGTACTTC
13	many	TRBV5-1	TRBJ1-1	TRBD1	CASSWIRGTEAFF	TGCGCCAGCAGCTGGATCAGGGGGACTGAAGCTTTCTTT
15	many	TRBV11-2	TRBJ2-1	.	CASSLEASSYNEQFF	TGTGCCAGCAGCTTAGAGGCTAGCTCCTACAATGAGCAGTTCTTC
16	many	TRBV20-1	TRBJ1-5	.	CSARDSRTASNQPQHF	TGCAGTGCTAGAGATAGTCGGACGGCTAGCAATCAGCCCCAGCATTTT
13	many	TRBV20-1	TRBJ2-1	.	CSARQISYNEQFF	TGCAGTGCTAGACAAATCTCCTACAATGAGCAGTTCTTC
15	few	TRBV6-1	TRBJ2-3	.	CASSELFLGTDTQYF	TGTGCCAGCAGTGAACTCTTTTTGGGCACAGATACGCAGTATTTT
13	few	TRBV14	TRBJ2-2	.	CASSRKNTGELFF	TGTGCCAGCAGCCGCAAGAACACCGGGGAGCTGTTTTTT
14	many	TRBV30	TRBJ1-1	.	CAWSVQALGTEAFF	TGTGCCTGGAGTGTACAGGCCTTAGGCACTGAAGCTTTCTTT
14	.	TRBV5-6	TRBJ1-1	.	CASSFGRVSTEAFF	TGTGCCAGCAGCTTCGGCAGGGTGAGCACTGAAGCTTTCTTT
10	.	TRBV29-1	TRBJ2-3	.	CSVVRHTQYF	TGCAGCGTTGTCAGACATACGCAGTATTTT
15	.	TRBV11-3	TRBJ2-1	.	CASSLRAGTYNEQFF	TGTGCCAGCAGCCTACGGGCGGGCACCTACAATGAGCAGTTCTTC
16	many	TRBV6-1	TRBJ2-3	TRBD1	CASSEMTGIGTDTQYF	TGTGCCAGCAGTGAAATGACAGGGATTGGGACAGATACGCAGTATTTT
14	.	TRBV30	TRBJ2-3	.	CAWGRELGADTQYF	TGTGCCTGGGGACGGGAACTTGGGGCGGATACGCAGTATTTT
13	many	TRBV27	TRBJ1-1	.	CASSFRDDTEAFF	TGTGCCAGCAGTTTTAGGGATGACACTGAAGCTTTCTTT
15	many	TRBV11-2	TRBJ2-3	.	CASSSGTPSTDTQYF	TGTGCCAGCAGCTCCGGGACTCCCAGCACAGATACGCAGTATTTT
15	few	TRBV6-2/TRBV6-3	TRBJ2-7	TRBD2	CASAVLGGRVYEQYF	TGTGCCAGCGCCGTTTTAGGCGGGAGGGTCTACGAGCAGTACTTC
12	many	TRBV27	TRBJ2-3	.	CASSLTGLAQYF	TGTGCCAGCAGTCTAACAGGACTGGCGCAGTATTTT
14	many	TRBV4-1	TRBJ1-6	.	CASRMTGDGGPLHF	TGCGCCAGCAGAATGACAGGCGATGGCGGTCCCCTCCACTTT
13	many	TRBV3-1	TRBJ1-1	TRBD1	CASSITGATEAFF	TGTGCCAGCAGTATAACAGGGGCGACTGAAGCTTTCTTT
14	many	TRBV20-1	TRBJ2-1	TRBD2	CSARSGRGYNEQFF	TGCAGTGCTCGTAGCGGGAGAGGCTACAATGAGCAGTTCTTC
17	many	TRBV19	TRBJ1-5	.	CASSTGQSTTRNQPQHF	TGTGCCAGTAGTACCGGACAGTCAACCACTCGGAATCAGCCCCAGCATTTT
11	few	TRBV28	TRBJ2-5	.	CASTVKETQYF	TGTGCCAGCACCGTCAAAGAGACCCAGTACTTC
15	many	TRBV5-5	TRBJ2-7	TRBD2	CASSLVPGGSYEQYF	TGTGCCAGCAGCTTGGTTCCGGGGGGCTCCTACGAGCAGTACTTC
16	.	TRBV4-1	TRBJ2-7	TRBD2	CASSPYTGRAPYEQYF	TGCGCCAGCAGCCCTTATACCGGGAGGGCCCCCTACGAGCAGTACTTC
14	many	TRBV15	TRBJ2-5	.	CATSRGTLEETQYF	TGTGCCACCAGCAGAGGGACCCTCGAAGAGACCCAGTACTTC
13	.	TRBV27	TRBJ2-5	TRBD1	CASSMGQEGTQYF	TGTGCCAGCAGCATGGGACAGGAAGGGACCCAGTACTTC
13	many	TRBV20-1	TRBJ2-4	.	CSAAGSPKNIQYF	TGCAGTGCTGCCGGGAGTCCCAAAAACATTCAGTACTTC
13	many	TRBV12-3/TRBV12-4	TRBJ1-2	.	CASRAPGEGGYTF	TGTGCCAGCAGAGCCCCGGGGGAGGGTGGCTACACCTTC
15	many	TRBV3-1	TRBJ1-1	.	CASSQGGGAGTEAFF	TGTGCCAGCAGCCAAGGGGGAGGGGCCGGCACTGAAGCTTTCTTT
12	few	TRBV5-6	TRBJ2-6	.	CASSLDRGALTF	TGTGCCAGCAGCTTGGACCGTGGGGCGTTGACTTTC
13	few	TRBV11-2	TRBJ2-7	.	CASSRTPRYEQYF	TGTGCCAGCAGCCGGACACCCCGTTACGAGCAGTACTTC